The clone carrying this T cell receptor (beta chain) was observed a few times. Antigen specificity is unknown. The CDR3 runs 17 residues. Time point given: blood 4 weeks post-SBRT, at nephrectomy. Treatment noted: 15 Gy SBRT to primary tumor, nephrectomy 4 weeks later. Nephrectomy followed 15 Gy stereotactic body radiation by 4 weeks. The tumor was a clear cell renal cell carcinoma. These data belong to a study of radiation and T cells in renal cell carcinoma. Generated by immunoSEQ multiplex PCR, the TCRdb table keeps only in-frame clones and is missing some. The profile shows roughly 86,000 clones, approximately 86% of them singletons. Overall study results and limits: Without pretreatment biopsies, baseline tumor clonotype presence was undetermined. Top tumor clonotypes rose in blood 2 weeks post-radiation, then contracted.

This chain uses TRBV21-1 with TRBJ1-3. TRBV21-1 is recorded as a pseudogene. This specimen was blood, taken from a patient whose treatment included radiotherapy and nephrectomy. This sequence was found in a man aged 45-65 years with renal cell carcinoma. The CDR3 DNA follows: TGTGCCAGCAGCAAAGAACTCCTGGGAGACTCTGGAAACACCATATATTTT. Protein sequence: CASSKELLGDSGNTIYF.